The rows below give T cell receptor beta chains drawn from one sample of a study of blood T cell repertoires in COVID-19. Assay used: immunoSEQ multiplex PCR; TCRdb lists only in-frame clones, some missing. The sample records some 330,000 clones, over 75% being singletons. Sequencing was carried out using PBMCs or T cells enriched from blood (not recorded which). These receptors were obtained from a man aged 40-50 years in a cohort exposed to, infected with or recovered from COVID-19 (not recorded which). Both conserved end residues are part of each CDR3. D genes are given only for firm matches. Clone size is not always given. Where it is, it says once, few, many or a class for expanded clones.

v_call: TRBV4-1; j_call: TRBJ1-4; d_call: .; clone_size: .; cdr3_aa: CASSQGSAVTNEKLFF; cdr3_nt: TGCGCCAGCAGCCAAGGGTCCGCGGTAACTAATGAAAAACTGTTTTTT
v_call: TRBV7-2; j_call: TRBJ2-2; d_call: TRBD1; clone_size: .; cdr3_aa: CASSRDRGTGELFF; cdr3_nt: TGTGCCAGCAGCCGCGACAGGGGGACCGGGGAGCTGTTTTTT
v_call: TRBV27; j_call: TRBJ2-1; d_call: TRBD2; clone_size: .; cdr3_aa: CASSPGLAGGPYNEQFF; cdr3_nt: TGTGCCAGCAGTCCGGGACTAGCGGGAGGACCCTACAATGAGCAGTTCTTC
v_call: TRBV30; j_call: TRBJ2-1; d_call: TRBD2; clone_size: once; cdr3_aa: CAWSVQTSGRDEQFF; cdr3_nt: TGTGCCTGGAGTGTACAGACTAGCGGGAGGGATGAGCAGTTCTTC
v_call: TRBV11-2; j_call: TRBJ2-5; d_call: TRBD1; clone_size: .; cdr3_aa: CASSFQGAGETQYF; cdr3_nt: TGTGCCAGCAGCTTCCAGGGGGCAGGAGAGACCCAGTACTTC
v_call: TRBV5-1; j_call: TRBJ1-6; d_call: TRBD1; clone_size: .; cdr3_aa: CASSPGQGVSPLHF; cdr3_nt: TGCGCCAGCAGCCCGGGACAGGGTGTTTCACCCCTCCACTTT
v_call: TRBV19; j_call: TRBJ2-1; d_call: TRBD2; clone_size: .; cdr3_aa: CASTRGLAIGNEQFF; cdr3_nt: TGTGCCAGTACCCGGGGACTAGCGATCGGCAATGAGCAGTTCTTC
v_call: TRBV10-3; j_call: TRBJ2-7; d_call: TRBD1; clone_size: .; cdr3_aa: CAISESRDRGLKEQYF; cdr3_nt: TGTGCCATCAGTGAGTCGAGGGACAGGGGGCTAAAAGAGCAGTACTTC
v_call: TRBV6-5; j_call: TRBJ1-5; d_call: TRBD1; clone_size: .; cdr3_aa: CASRTGVGQPQHF; cdr3_nt: TGTGCCAGCAGGACAGGGGTGGGTCAGCCCCAGCATTTT
v_call: TRBV3-1/TRBV3-2; j_call: TRBJ2-7; d_call: TRBD2; clone_size: .; cdr3_aa: CASSHQLADYEQYF; cdr3_nt: TGTGCCAGCAGCCATCAACTAGCGGACTACGAGCAGTACTTC
v_call: TRBV5-1; j_call: TRBJ2-3; d_call: TRBD1; clone_size: .; cdr3_aa: CASSFGQGTDTQYF; cdr3_nt: TGCGCCAGCAGCTTCGGACAGGGCACAGATACGCAGTATTTT
v_call: TRBV2; j_call: TRBJ1-2; d_call: TRBD1; clone_size: .; cdr3_aa: CASSVLGQAINYGYTF; cdr3_nt: TGTGCCAGCAGTGTATTGGGACAGGCCATTAACTATGGCTACACCTTC
v_call: TRBV5-1; j_call: TRBJ1-4; d_call: TRBD1; clone_size: .; cdr3_aa: CASSDQGDEKLFF; cdr3_nt: TGCGCCAGCAGCGACCAGGGGGATGAAAAACTGTTTTTT
v_call: TRBV5-8; j_call: TRBJ2-1; d_call: TRBD2; clone_size: .; cdr3_aa: CASSHGLAGDLEQFF; cdr3_nt: TGTGCCAGCAGCCACGGACTAGCGGGAGACCTTGAGCAGTTCTTC
v_call: TRBV6-5; j_call: TRBJ2-7; d_call: TRBD1; clone_size: once; cdr3_aa: CASTTTGTGRDEQYF; cdr3_nt: TGTGCCAGCACCACAACCGGGACAGGGAGAGACGAGCAGTACTTC
v_call: TRBV2; j_call: TRBJ1-4; d_call: TRBD1; clone_size: .; cdr3_aa: CASSSGQGRYKLFF; cdr3_nt: TGTGCCAGCAGTTCAGGACAGGGTCGGTATAAACTGTTTTTT
v_call: TRBV21-1; j_call: TRBJ2-7; d_call: .; clone_size: once; cdr3_aa: CASSKGEYEQYF; cdr3_nt: TGTGCCAGCAGCAAAGGGGAGTACGAGCAGTACTTC
v_call: TRBV29-1; j_call: TRBJ1-3; d_call: TRBD1; clone_size: .; cdr3_aa: CSAGDSSGNTIYF; cdr3_nt: TGCAGCGCGGGGGACAGCTCTGGAAACACCATATATTTT
v_call: TRBV5-5; j_call: TRBJ2-4; d_call: TRBD1; clone_size: .; cdr3_aa: CASSTGGLLRPKNIQYF; cdr3_nt: TGTGCCAGCAGCACAGGGGGCCTCTTGAGGCCCAAAAACATTCAGTACTTC
v_call: TRBV14; j_call: TRBJ2-6; d_call: .; clone_size: .; cdr3_aa: CASSHYLQRGANVLTF; cdr3_nt: TGTGCCAGCAGCCACTACCTCCAGAGGGGGGCCAACGTCCTGACTTTC
v_call: TRBV4-2; j_call: TRBJ2-7; d_call: .; clone_size: once; cdr3_aa: CASSQDFARRGEQYF; cdr3_nt: TGTGCCAGCAGCCAAGATTTCGCTAGAAGGGGAGAGCAGTACTTC
v_call: TRBV28; j_call: TRBJ2-7; d_call: TRBD1; clone_size: once; cdr3_aa: CASSSLGQGIVEQYF; cdr3_nt: TGTGCCAGCAGTTCCCTCGGACAGGGAATCGTCGAGCAGTACTTC
v_call: TRBV19; j_call: TRBJ1-1; d_call: .; clone_size: .; cdr3_aa: CASRWGTEAFF; cdr3_nt: TGTGCCAGTAGATGGGGGACAGAAGCTTTCTTT
v_call: TRBV7-9; j_call: TRBJ2-7; d_call: TRBD1; clone_size: .; cdr3_aa: CASSQGGQGADEQYF; cdr3_nt: TGTGCCAGCAGCCAAGGGGGACAGGGGGCGGACGAGCAGTACTTC
v_call: TRBV7-9; j_call: TRBJ1-5; d_call: .; clone_size: .; cdr3_aa: CASSPEGGDNQPQHF; cdr3_nt: TGTGCCAGCAGCCCAGAGGGCGGGGACAATCAGCCCCAGCATTTT
v_call: TRBV15; j_call: TRBJ1-6; d_call: TRBD1; clone_size: .; cdr3_aa: CATSRDGQGVVTPLHF; cdr3_nt: TGTGCCACCAGCAGAGACGGACAGGGGGTAGTAACACCCCTCCACTTT
v_call: TRBV28; j_call: TRBJ1-2; d_call: TRBD1; clone_size: .; cdr3_aa: CASSLGYGLTGGAQNYGYTF; cdr3_nt: TGTGCCAGCAGTTTAGGGTATGGTCTGACAGGGGGCGCCCAGAACTATGGCTACACCTTC
v_call: TRBV30; j_call: TRBJ1-1; d_call: .; clone_size: .; cdr3_aa: CAWDRPISATEAFF; cdr3_nt: TGTGCCTGGGACCGCCCTATTAGTGCGACTGAAGCTTTCTTT
v_call: TRBV4-1; j_call: TRBJ2-7; d_call: .; clone_size: once; cdr3_aa: CASSQERTTYEQYF; cdr3_nt: TGCGCCAGCAGCCAAGAAAGGACTACGTACGAGCAGTACTTC
v_call: TRBV30; j_call: TRBJ2-7; d_call: TRBD2; clone_size: .; cdr3_aa: CASGLARSEQYF; cdr3_nt: TGTGCCTCGGGACTAGCGAGGTCCGAGCAGTACTTC
v_call: TRBV5-1; j_call: TRBJ1-4; d_call: TRBD1; clone_size: .; cdr3_aa: CASSPGGQGEKLFF; cdr3_nt: TGCGCCAGCAGCCCCGGGGGACAGGGTGAAAAACTGTTTTTT
v_call: TRBV14; j_call: TRBJ2-5; d_call: TRBD1; clone_size: .; cdr3_aa: CASSQAFRGTQETQYF; cdr3_nt: TGTGCCAGCAGCCAAGCGTTCAGGGGGACCCAAGAGACCCAGTACTTC
v_call: TRBV20-1; j_call: TRBJ1-1; d_call: .; clone_size: .; cdr3_aa: CSASSGNSEAFF; cdr3_nt: TGCAGTGCTAGTTCGGGGAATTCCGAAGCTTTCTTT
v_call: TRBV19; j_call: TRBJ1-2; d_call: TRBD1; clone_size: .; cdr3_aa: CASHDLGQGVLDYGYTF; cdr3_nt: TGTGCCAGTCATGATCTGGGACAGGGGGTATTGGACTATGGCTACACCTTC
v_call: TRBV19; j_call: TRBJ2-5; d_call: TRBD2; clone_size: .; cdr3_aa: CASSIAGGQQETQYF; cdr3_nt: TGTGCCAGTAGTATAGCGGGAGGGCAACAAGAGACCCAGTACTTC
v_call: TRBV5-4; j_call: TRBJ2-3; d_call: TRBD2; clone_size: once; cdr3_aa: CASSTSGSTDTQYF; cdr3_nt: TGTGCCAGCAGCACTAGCGGGAGCACAGATACGCAGTATTTT
v_call: TRBV28; j_call: TRBJ2-1; d_call: TRBD1; clone_size: .; cdr3_aa: CATRGTGGINEQFF; cdr3_nt: TGTGCCACCAGGGGGACAGGGGGGATCAATGAGCAGTTCTTC
v_call: TRBV5-1; j_call: TRBJ2-7; d_call: TRBD2; clone_size: .; cdr3_aa: CASSQTSGNENEQYF; cdr3_nt: TGCGCCAGCAGCCAGACTAGCGGGAACGAGAATGAGCAGTACTTC
v_call: TRBV11-2; j_call: TRBJ1-1; d_call: .; clone_size: .; cdr3_aa: CASSSLPGHLNTEAFF; cdr3_nt: TGTGCCAGCAGCTCCCTCCCGGGACACCTGAACACTGAAGCTTTCTTT
v_call: TRBV19; j_call: TRBJ1-4; d_call: .; clone_size: .; cdr3_aa: CASSRGLREKLFF; cdr3_nt: TGTGCCAGTAGCAGGGGCCTTAGAGAAAAACTGTTTTTT
v_call: TRBV4-1; j_call: TRBJ1-4; d_call: .; clone_size: .; cdr3_aa: CASSQDRRGGEEKLFF; cdr3_nt: TGCGCCAGCAGCCAAGATCGAAGGGGGGGAGAGGAAAAACTGTTTTTT
v_call: TRBV7-2; j_call: TRBJ2-1; d_call: TRBD1; clone_size: .; cdr3_aa: CASSADRGGSSYGSNEQFF; cdr3_nt: TGTGCCAGCAGCGCAGACAGGGGTGGGAGTAGTTATGGGAGTAATGAGCAGTTCTTC
v_call: TRBV18; j_call: TRBJ2-1; d_call: TRBD1; clone_size: .; cdr3_aa: CASSPGTGGVNEQFF; cdr3_nt: TGTGCCAGCTCGCCCGGGACAGGGGGTGTCAATGAGCAGTTCTTC
v_call: TRBV15; j_call: TRBJ2-7; d_call: .; clone_size: .; cdr3_aa: CATSRAFSGGEQYF; cdr3_nt: TGTGCCACCAGCAGAGCCTTCTCCGGAGGGGAGCAGTACTTC
v_call: TRBV2; j_call: TRBJ1-6; d_call: TRBD1; clone_size: once; cdr3_aa: CATKGTVSSPLHF; cdr3_nt: TGTGCCACCAAGGGGACAGTAAGTTCACCCCTCCACTTT
v_call: TRBV5-1; j_call: TRBJ1-5; d_call: .; clone_size: .; cdr3_aa: CASSLYGSSNQPQHF; cdr3_nt: TGCGCCAGCAGCTTGTATGGTAGCAGCAATCAGCCCCAGCATTTT
v_call: TRBV7-6; j_call: TRBJ2-7; d_call: .; clone_size: .; cdr3_aa: CASSSYPQGSYEQYF; cdr3_nt: TGTGCCAGCAGCTCATACCCACAGGGTTCCTACGAGCAGTACTTC
v_call: TRBV6-5; j_call: TRBJ2-5; d_call: .; clone_size: .; cdr3_aa: CASRKAWGLETQYF; cdr3_nt: TGTGCCAGCAGAAAAGCGTGGGGCTTAGAGACCCAGTACTTC
v_call: TRBV3-1/TRBV3-2; j_call: TRBJ1-2; d_call: TRBD1; clone_size: .; cdr3_aa: CASSQGQGGGYTF; cdr3_nt: TGTGCCAGCAGCCAAGGACAGGGAGGTGGCTACACCTTC
v_call: TRBV12-5; j_call: TRBJ2-1; d_call: TRBD1; clone_size: .; cdr3_aa: CASGSGQGSYNEQFF; cdr3_nt: TGTGCTAGTGGCTCTGGACAGGGCTCCTACAATGAGCAGTTCTTC